The text below deals with one T cell receptor (beta chain). Its cognate antigen is unknown. Data came from immunoSEQ multiplex PCR; TCRdb stores just in-frame clones and leaves some out. The sample records some 100,000 clones, about 88% being singletons. This entry is derived from a study of T cell responses to AZD1222 COVID-19 vaccine. As for the study in general: Doses given second, at about 4 or about 12 weeks, were pooled. Points from the study as a whole: Once two AZD1222 doses were given, Spike-specific TCR breadth and depth went up. There were mostly white British donors and more females than males, and clonal diversity was possibly underestimated.

Trimming removed 5 bases from V and 3 bases from J; junction bases left unmatched: 11. This CDR3 is built from 15 residues. CDR1 is SQVTM and CDR2 is ANQGSEA in the germline V gene. This receptor was identified in an adult in good health. The source material was peripheral blood, sampled on day 0 of AZD1222 vaccination. This chain uses TRBV29-1 with TRBJ1-2; TRBD1 matches at 8 bases. This CDR3 is CSVRTLGQAHYGYTF. CDR3 bases: TGCAGCGTTAGAACCCTGGGACAGGCCCACTATGGCTACACCTTC.